These 27 T cell receptor beta chains were all obtained from the same sample, sequenced in a study of HIV-infected patients and healthy controls. TCRdb itself ran the 5' RACE reads through MiXCR, one entry per CDR3 protein. Of 60,000 to 70,000 distinct CDR3 sequences listed, under 25% were seen once; the top ten hold 1.4% to 1.5%. The sequenced material came from CD4+ T cells from blood. The origin of the receptors is a human donor in good health.

This chain links TRBV27 with TRBJ1-4; D gene uncertain. CDR3 length: 14 residues. The V gene's germline CDR1 is MNHEY and CDR2 SMNVEV (reference sequence). Trimming removed 3 bases from V and 7 bases from J, with 12 bases in between. CDR3: CASSLDWRGEKLFF. CDR3 nucleotide sequence: TGTGCCAGCAGTTTGGATTGGCGAGGTGAAAAACTGTTTTTT. The full variable domain, rest sourced from reference TRBV27 and TRBJ1-4, is EAQVTQNPRYLITVTGKKLTVTCSQNMNHEYMSWYRQDPGLGLRQIYYSMNVEVTDKGDVPEGYKVSRKEKRNFPLILESPSPNQTSLYFCASSLDWRGEKLFFGSGTQLSVL.

The J gene is TRBJ2-6, the V gene TRBV25-1, with D uncertain. Trimming removed 0 bases from V and 1 base from J, with 1 base in between. This CDR3 is built from 14 residues. Germline V gene lookup returns CDR1 MGHDK and CDR2 SYGVNS. Here the CDR3 reads CASSEYSGANVLTF. The CDR3 DNA is TGTGCCAGCAGTGAATATTCTGGGGCCAACGTCCTGACTTTC.

The genes are TRBV20-1 and TRBJ2-7, with D tentatively TRBD1 or TRBD2 (5 bases each). The CDR3 is 15 amino acids. V was shortened by 4 bases and J by 1 base, with 17 bases between the two germline ends. Per the germline V gene, CDR1 is DFQATT and CDR2 is SNEGSKA (reference sequence). CDR3 nucleotides: TGCAGTGCTATGAGAGGGGCTCCCTCTTCCTACGAGCAGTACTTC. Translating it yields CSAMRGAPSSYEQYF.

This clonotype has just a few counts. The chain carries TRBV5-1 and TRBJ1-1, with D tentatively TRBD1 (6 bases). The CDR3 length is 15 residues. V was pared by 0 bases and J by 5 bases, with 14 bases between. Per the germline V gene, CDR1 is SGHRS and CDR2 is YFSETQ. The CDR3 nucleotides are TGCGCCAGCAGCTTGGAAGGGGGGGGAGGGACTGAAGCTTTCTTT. Its translation: CASSLEGGGGTEAFF.

This clonotype was observed a handful of times. V gene TRBV7-2 combines with J gene TRBJ2-1; 8 bases are shared with TRBD2. V was pared by 3 bases and J by 2 bases, with 9 bases of the junction left unmatched. Germline V lookup: CDR1 SGHTA, CDR2 FQGNSA. The CDR3 loop spans 17 amino acids. CDR3 sequence (DNA): TGTGCCAGCAGCTTGAGGGGAAGCGGGGGCCCCTACAATGAGCAGTTCTTC. It specifies CASSLRGSGGPYNEQFF.

The J gene is TRBJ2-5, the V gene TRBV28; perhaps D is TRBD1 or TRBD2 (5 bases each). The V gene's germline CDR1 is MDHEN and CDR2 SYDVKM. The CDR3 spans 12 residues. V was cut by 6 bases and J by 5 bases, with 10 bases left in between. The CDR3 bases are TGTGCCAGCAGCTGGGGACCGGAGACCCAGTACTTC. Protein product: CASSWGPETQYF.

This clonotype was seen ten or more times. The V call is TRBV2, the J call TRBJ2-5; 8 bases align to TRBD2. The CDR3 runs to 14 residues. Per germline, CDR1 SNHLY and CDR2 FYNNEI. V lost 4 bases and J lost 2; bases outside the gene matches: 3. CDR3 residues: CASSGGLVQETQYF. The CDR3 bases are TGTGCCAGCAGTGGGGGACTAGTTCAAGAGACCCAGTACTTC. Using reference TRBV2 and TRBJ2-5 for the parts outside the CDR3, the full variable domain is EPEVTQTPSHQVTQMGQEVILRCVPISNHLYFYWYRQILGQKVEFLVSFYNNEISEKSEIFDDQFSVERPDGSNFTLKIRSTKLEDSAMYFCASSGGLVQETQYFGPGTRLLVL.

This clonotype was seen a handful of times. This sequence joins TRBV5-1 and TRBJ2-1, with D possibly TRBD1 on 6 matching bases. Deletions cut 2 bases from V and 5 bases from J, with 11 bases between. Germline V gene data show CDR1 as SGHRS and CDR2 as YFSETQ. This CDR3 is 14 amino acids long. CDR3 residues: CASSLGGVNNEQFF. CDR3 DNA sequence: TGCGCCAGCAGCTTAGGGGGAGTGAACAATGAGCAGTTCTTC.

This clonotype was picked up many times. This chain joins TRBV11-2 and TRBJ1-1; D possibly corresponds to TRBD1 (6 bases). The germline V gene has CDR1 SGHAT and CDR2 FQNNGV. This CDR3 contains 14 residues. Between the trimmed V and J ends, which lost 6 bases and 4 bases, there was a span of 15 bases. This CDR3 reads CASSQNGGLTEAFF. CDR3 bases: TGTGCCAGCAGTCAAAATGGGGGGCTCACTGAAGCTTTCTTT.

With regard to this clonotype: Possible read error: a much larger clone is one base away. This chain connects TRBV11-2 to TRBJ2-5; weak D call: TRBD2 (6 bases). This CDR3 has 14 residues. The germline gives CDR1 SGHAT, CDR2 FQNNGV. The CDR3 nucleotides read TGTGCCAGCAGCTTAGGAGGGAGGAGGGAGACCAAGTACTTC. This encodes CASSLGGRRETKYF.

In its sample, this clonotype was seen many times. This rearrangement joins TRBV6-5 to TRBJ1-1; a weak D match, TRBD1 (5 bases). Trimming took 6 bases from V and 0 from J, leaving 20 bases between them. Germline V gene sequence: CDR1 MNHEY, CDR2 SVGAGI. The CDR3 covers 17 residues. DNA for the CDR3: TGTGCCAGCAGCGCATTACAGGCTTTACATTTGAACACTGAAGCTTTCTTT. Protein: CASSALQALHLNTEAFF.

This clonotype was recorded at least ten times. This chain uses TRBV15 with TRBJ1-2; 10 bases map to TRBD1. The CDR3 loop spans 16 amino acids. V was clipped by 5 bases and J by 7 bases; unmatched bases: 13. Per germline, CDR1 LNHNV and CDR2 YYDKDF (reference sequence). CDR3 nucleotides: TGTGCCACCAGCTCCTTTGGACAAGACAGGGGGCCTGGCTACACCTTC. It encodes CATSSFGQDRGPGYTF.

This clonotype was found a few times. CDR3 residues: CASSRTVNTEAFF. The CDR3 DNA follows: TGTGCCAGCTCCCGGACAGTGAACACTGAAGCTTTCTTT. V is TRBV18 and J is TRBJ1-1; weak D call: TRBD1 (6 bases). There are 13 residues in the CDR3. Trimming took 6 bases from V and 0 from J, leaving 8 bases between them. Per the germline V gene, CDR1 is KGHSH and CDR2 is LQKENI.

This clonotype was observed many times. The chain recombines TRBV5-1 with TRBJ2-5; D is ambiguous. Trimming removed 0 bases at V and 5 bases at J, with 11 bases between. Germline V gene data show CDR1 as SGHRS and CDR2 as YFSETQ. The CDR3 covers 14 residues. CDR3 sequence (DNA): TGCGCCAGCAGCTTGGTCGGGCTGCAGGAGACCCAGTACTTC. Encoded protein: CASSLVGLQETQYF.

In this sample, this clonotype turned up many times. V and J are TRBV20-1 and TRBJ2-7; 10 bases are a match to TRBD2. The germline gives CDR1 DFQATT, CDR2 SNEGSKA (reference sequence). The CDR3 is made up of 16 amino acids. The ends lost 3 bases at V and 0 bases at J; junction bases unmatched: 8. The CDR3 here is CSASLPSGGLSYEQYF. The CDR3 DNA sequence: TGCAGTGCTAGTCTCCCTAGCGGGGGCCTCTCCTACGAGCAGTACTTC.

This clonotype was detected a few times. The chain links TRBV29-1 to TRBJ2-4; D is unclear. CDR3 length: 15 residues. Trimming stripped 4 bases from V and 2 bases from J, with 15 bases between. Germline-derived CDR1 and CDR2 are SQVTM and ANQGSEA. The CDR3: CSVVSKRQTKNIQYF. For the CDR3, the DNA is TGCAGCGTTGTTTCGAAGAGGCAAACCAAAAACATTCAGTACTTC.

Only a few counts were recorded for this clonotype. This chain joins TRBV11-2 and TRBJ2-3, with 10 bases matching TRBD2. Per the germline V gene, CDR1 is SGHAT and CDR2 is FQNNGV. CDR3 size: 15 residues. V shed 3 bases, J shed 5 bases, and the junction held 5 bases outside the gene matches. In DNA form, the CDR3 reads TGTGCCAGCAGCTTCAAGCGGGGGGGCAAAGATACGCAGTATTTT. Amino acid sequence: CASSFKRGGKDTQYF.

This clonotype was counted a few times. The V and J genes are TRBV7-9 and TRBJ1-4; 9 bases line up with TRBD1. The V segment lost 5 bases and the J segment 0 bases; nucleotides outside the gene matches: 7. Germline CDR1 and CDR2: SEHNR and FQNEAQ (reference sequence). The CDR3 length is 17 residues. CDR3 bases: TGTGCCAGCAGCCGGACAGGGGAAATTGCAACTAATGAAAAACTGTTTTTT. Protein sequence: CASSRTGEIATNEKLFF.

CDR3 DNA sequence: TGTGCCAGCAGCTTAGCGGCTGACAGGGCGACTGAAGCTTTCTTT. It is translated as CASSLAADRATEAFF. The V and J genes are TRBV7-2 and TRBJ1-1; 7 positions agree with TRBD1. The CDR3 sequence is 15 residues long. Germline-derived CDR1 and CDR2 are SGHTA and FQGNSA. V lost 0 bases and J lost 5; bases outside the gene matches: 6.

In this sample, this clonotype turned up many times. The V call is TRBV5-1, the J call TRBJ2-5; D is unresolved. CDR1 is SGHRS, CDR2 YFSETQ, per germline. Trimming removed 0 bases at V and 2 bases at J, with 5 bases between. This CDR3 has 13 amino acids. CDR3 region: CASSLEGQETQYF. The CDR3 region has the DNA TGCGCCAGCAGCTTGGAGGGACAAGAGACCCAGTACTTC.

The sample holds a few counts of this clonotype. This chain uses TRBV12-3 or TRBV12-4 with TRBJ2-6; unclear D gene. This CDR3 spans 15 amino acids. Trimming removed 3 bases from V and 4 bases from J, with 10 bases in between. The CDR3 nucleotides are TGTGCCAGCAGTTTTGGGCGTGCGGGGGCCAACGTCCTGACTTTC. Translated, it gives CASSFGRAGANVLTF.

This clonotype appeared a few times. The chain joins TRBV12-3 or TRBV12-4 to TRBJ1-1; unclear D gene. V lost 7 bases and J 4 bases, leaving 13 bases between the germline ends. The CDR3 length is 13 residues. The CDR3 coding sequence is TGTGCCAGCATGAGGAGGGAGGGCACTGAAGCTTTCTTT. Protein product: CASMRREGTEAFF.

This clonotype was observed a few times. The chain combines TRBV20-1 with TRBJ1-1, with 11 bases identical to TRBD1. Germline V gives CDR1 DFQATT, CDR2 SNEGSKA (reference sequence). CDR3 length: 16 amino acids. The trim removed 0 bases at V and 5 bases at J, leaving 8 bases unmatched. CDR3 DNA: TGCAGTGCTAGAGATTTAGGGACAGGGGGTGGTACTGAAGCTTTCTTT. The encoded protein is CSARDLGTGGGTEAFF.

V gene TRBV27 combines with J gene TRBJ2-3; D is perhaps TRBD2 (7 bases). Germline CDR1 reads MNHEY; CDR2 reads SMNVEV (reference sequence). The CDR3 covers 14 residues. V lost 2 bases to trimming and J lost 4 bases, with 10 bases between them. The CDR3 here is CASSLRGRADTQYF. CDR3 bases: TGTGCCAGCAGTTTAAGGGGGAGGGCAGATACGCAGTATTTT.

In regard to this clonotype: With a much larger clone just one base away, this may be a read error. The missing conserved phenylalanine or tryptophan at the end of this CDR3 makes a read error likely. The chain couples TRBV4-1 to TRBJ1-2; D may be TRBD1 (5 bases). The CDR3 extends over 16 amino acids. Germline V gene sequence: CDR1 MGHRA, CDR2 YSYEKL. Trimming removed 1 base from V and 4 bases from J, with 16 bases in between. Written as DNA, the CDR3 is TGCGCCAGCAGCCAAGCGTCCGAAGGGGCAGGCTATGGCTACACCATC. This gives the protein CASSQASEGAGYGYTI.

This clonotype was picked up one time. V is TRBV2 and J is TRBJ2-7; D possibly corresponds to TRBD2 (6 bases). The CDR3 covers 13 residues. Germline V lookup: CDR1 SNHLY, CDR2 FYNNEI. The V end was cut by 10 bases, the J end by 6 bases, with 19 bases between. The CDR3 protein is CATRDVLGGEQYF. The DNA of the CDR3 is TGTGCCACCAGGGACGTCTTGGGGGGCGAGCAGTACTTC.

This clonotype was recorded at least ten times. The chain couples TRBV4-2 to TRBJ2-7; tentative D call: TRBD2 (6 bases). Per the germline V gene, CDR1 is LGHNA and CDR2 is YNFKEQ. The CDR3 spans 16 residues. Trimming cost V 0 bases and J 0 bases, with 12 bases left between them. CDR3 amino acids: CASSQDGGRSSYEQYF. The CDR3 DNA is TGTGCCAGCAGCCAAGACGGAGGGAGAAGCTCCTACGAGCAGTACTTC.